The next 19 T cell receptor beta chains were all read from a single sample in a study of blood T cell repertoires in COVID-19. TCRdb's copy holds only in-frame clones and misses some; the assay was immunoSEQ multiplex PCR. The sample lists some 290,000 clones, about nine tenths occurring once. Sequencing used peripheral blood. These receptors all stem from a woman in her 30s with COVID-19, enrolled during active disease.

This chain joins TRBV19 and TRBJ2-3, with unresolved D. CDR1 is LNHDA and CDR2 is SQIVND in the germline V gene (reference sequence). The CDR3 runs to 15 residues. The V end lost 4 bases, the J end lost 2 bases, and 13 bases lay between the germline ends. The CDR3 region has the DNA TGTGCCAGTAGTAAAGTTCCCGGTCTCACAGATACGCAGTATTTT. Protein sequence: CASSKVPGLTDTQYF.

This chain connects TRBV5-4 to TRBJ1-1; no reliable D call. Trimming took 0 bases from V and 0 from J, leaving 12 bases between them. Germline V lookup: CDR1 SGHNT, CDR2 YYREEE (reference sequence). This CDR3 has 16 residues. In DNA, the CDR3 is TGTGCCAGCAGCTTGGACCTAATGGTATTGAACACTGAAGCTTTCTTT. Residues: CASSLDLMVLNTEAFF.

This chain uses TRBV28 with TRBJ1-2; maybe TRBD1 (6 bases). The ends were cut back, 2 bases at V and 2 bases at J, with 9 bases in the middle. Looked up from germline, CDR1 is MDHEN and CDR2 is SYDVKM. The CDR3 runs to 14 residues. Here the CDR3 DNA reads TGTGCCAGCAGTTTAACAGGGTTAAACTATGGCTACACCTTC. Its protein product is CASSLTGLNYGYTF.

The J gene is TRBJ2-1, the V gene TRBV6-5; TRBD1 aligns across 9 bases. Germline V gives CDR1 MNHEY, CDR2 SVGAGI. CDR3 length: 13 amino acids. V lost 6 bases, J lost 5 bases, and 2 bases stayed unmatched. This CDR3 is CASSRQGDNEQFF. CDR3 sequence (DNA): TGTGCCAGCAGCCGACAGGGGGACAATGAGCAGTTCTTC.

This clone was picked up a small number of times. The chain has TRBV19 and TRBJ1-5; D possibly corresponds to TRBD1 (6 bases). CDR1 is LNHDA, CDR2 SQIVND, per germline (reference sequence). Trimming stripped 3 bases from V and 7 bases from J, with 19 bases between. This CDR3 spans 16 amino acids. DNA for the CDR3: TGTGCCAGTAGTATTTCGGGTGCGGGGGCCGCGCAGCCCCAGCATTTT. Its translation: CASSISGAGAAQPQHF.

The chain has TRBV2 and TRBJ2-2; 10 nucleotides agree with TRBD2. The CDR3 consists of 15 residues. The V segment lost 6 bases and the J segment 0 bases; nucleotides outside the gene matches: 1. Per the germline V gene, CDR1 is SNHLY and CDR2 is FYNNEI. DNA for the CDR3: TGTGCCAGCAGAACTAGCGGGGCGAACACCGGGGAGCTGTTTTTT. As protein: CASRTSGANTGELFF. The full variable domain, in which reference TRBV2 and TRBJ2-2 provide the parts outside the CDR3, is EPEVTQTPSHQVTQMGQEVILRCVPISNHLYFYWYRQILGQKVEFLVSFYNNEISEKSEIFDDQFSVERPDGSNFTLKIRSTKLEDSAMYFCASRTSGANTGELFFGEGSRLTVL.

The chain links TRBV3-1 (or the pseudogene TRBV3-2) to TRBJ1-2; tentatively, D is TRBD1 (6 bases). Deletions cut 8 bases from V and 2 bases from J, with 15 bases between. Germline V gene data show CDR1 as LGHDT and CDR2 as YNNKEL (reference sequence). The length of the CDR3 is 14 residues. DNA for the CDR3: TGTGCCAGCGGCTACAGGGATAGCAACTATGGCTACACCTTC. Amino acids: CASGYRDSNYGYTF.

The chain couples TRBV27 to TRBJ1-6; D is perhaps TRBD1 (6 bases). V lost 2 bases, J lost 6 bases, and 23 bases lay in between. The CDR3 length is 19 residues. The germline V gene has CDR1 MNHEY and CDR2 SMNVEV (reference sequence). The chain's CDR3 is CASSLRTAVTHGSNSPLHF. The CDR3, as DNA: TGTGCCAGCAGTTTACGGACAGCCGTGACCCATGGTAGTAATTCACCCCTCCACTTT.

This clone came up once. The V call is TRBV7-9, the J call TRBJ2-3, with 11 bases identical to TRBD1. Germline V CDR1 and CDR2: SEHNR, FQNEAQ (reference sequence). The CDR3 contains 16 residues. The junction had 7 bases not matched to a gene; V was cut back by 6 bases and J by 2 bases. Here the CDR3 DNA reads TGTGCCAGCAGTTCGCGGACAGGGGGCATCACAGATACGCAGTATTTT. Its translation: CASSSRTGGITDTQYF.

V and J are TRBV28 and TRBJ1-5; D gene uncertain. The CDR3 covers 14 residues. The V gene lost 7 bases and the J gene lost 0 bases, with 10 bases spanning the gap. Germline assignment: CDR1 MDHEN and CDR2 SYDVKM. Here the CDR3 reads CASTSGYSNQPQHF. The CDR3, as DNA: TGTGCCAGCACCTCAGGTTATAGCAATCAGCCCCAGCATTTT.

V is TRBV18 and J is TRBJ2-5; 8 bases agree with TRBD2. Trimming took 6 bases from V and 2 from J; bases not matched to a gene: 5. The CDR3 runs 14 residues. In germline, CDR1 is KGHSH, CDR2 LQKENI. This CDR3 reads CASSFLAGQETQYF. The CDR3 DNA is TGTGCCAGCTCTTTTTTAGCGGGGCAAGAGACCCAGTACTTC.

The chain is built from TRBV9 and TRBJ1-1, with 7 bases fitting TRBD1. Germline V gives CDR1 SGDLS, CDR2 YYNGEE. The CDR3 covers 13 residues. V lost 4 bases, J lost 5 bases, and 5 bases stayed unmatched. CDR3 sequence (DNA): TGTGCCAGCAGCCTTCACAGGGGAACTGAAGCTTTCTTT. It is translated as CASSLHRGTEAFF.

J is TRBJ1-1 and V is TRBV10-3; the D is unclear. Trimming removed 2 bases at V and 4 bases at J, with 17 bases between. CDR1 ENHRY and CDR2 SYGVKD come from the germline V gene. This CDR3 is 16 amino acids long. The CDR3 nucleotides read TGTGCCATCAGTGAGCCGCCACGCGGAGGGCGCACTGAAGCTTTCTTT. Protein: CAISEPPRGGRTEAFF.

The sample holds one count of this clone. The genes are TRBV14 and TRBJ1-1; D not certain. Germline CDR1 is SGHDN and CDR2 is FVKESK. Trimming stripped 2 bases from V and 3 bases from J, with 7 bases between. CDR3 length: 13 amino acids. CDR3 loop: CASSQSRYTEAFF. The CDR3, as DNA: TGTGCCAGCAGCCAATCCAGGTACACTGAAGCTTTCTTT.

The chain recombines TRBV12-3 or TRBV12-4 with TRBJ2-7, with TRBD2 matching 7 bases. J gave up 6 bases and V 3 bases, and 2 bases lay outside the gene matches. This CDR3 region has 12 residues. CDR3 sequence: CASSFGGGEQYF. CDR3 nucleotides: TGTGCCAGCAGTTTTGGGGGGGGCGAGCAGTACTTC.

V usage is TRBV6-2 or TRBV6-3 and J usage is TRBJ1-3, with D hard to call. Germline V gene sequence: CDR1 MNHEY, CDR2 SVGEGT. The CDR3 sequence is 17 residues long. Trimming left V 1 base short and J 0 bases short, with 13 bases between. The CDR3 DNA sequence: TGTGCCAGCAGTTACTTCCGGGAAGCGGCCTCTGGAAACACCATATATTTT. This codes for CASSYFREAASGNTIYF.

This rearrangement joins TRBV20-1 to TRBJ1-4, with D hard to call. Between the trimmed V and J ends, which lost 3 bases and 6 bases, there was a span of 5 bases. CDR3 size: 11 residues. Germline V CDR1 and CDR2: DFQATT, SNEGSKA (reference sequence). This chain's CDR3 is CSASVYEKLFF. In DNA, the CDR3 is TGCAGTGCTAGTGTATATGAAAAACTGTTTTTT.

The V call is TRBV19, the J call TRBJ1-6; no reliable D call. This CDR3 contains 16 residues. CDR1 is LNHDA and CDR2 is SQIVND in the germline V gene (reference sequence). The V and J ends lost 7 bases and 7 bases respectively, with 20 bases between them. The CDR3, as DNA: TGTGCCAGTACCCCTAACGGGGTCCCCGTGAATTCACCCCTCCACTTT. It yields the protein CASTPNGVPVNSPLHF.

The CDR3 reads CASSLAAPGAGDYEQYF. The CDR3 coding sequence is TGTGCCAGCAGCTTAGCGGCCCCAGGGGCGGGAGATTACGAGCAGTACTTC. The chain employs TRBV7-6 and TRBJ2-7; tentatively, D is TRBD2 (7 bases). The CDR3 contains 17 residues. Trimming pared 0 bases from V and 4 bases from J, leaving 19 bases between. The germline V gene has CDR1 SGHVS and CDR2 FNYEAQ.